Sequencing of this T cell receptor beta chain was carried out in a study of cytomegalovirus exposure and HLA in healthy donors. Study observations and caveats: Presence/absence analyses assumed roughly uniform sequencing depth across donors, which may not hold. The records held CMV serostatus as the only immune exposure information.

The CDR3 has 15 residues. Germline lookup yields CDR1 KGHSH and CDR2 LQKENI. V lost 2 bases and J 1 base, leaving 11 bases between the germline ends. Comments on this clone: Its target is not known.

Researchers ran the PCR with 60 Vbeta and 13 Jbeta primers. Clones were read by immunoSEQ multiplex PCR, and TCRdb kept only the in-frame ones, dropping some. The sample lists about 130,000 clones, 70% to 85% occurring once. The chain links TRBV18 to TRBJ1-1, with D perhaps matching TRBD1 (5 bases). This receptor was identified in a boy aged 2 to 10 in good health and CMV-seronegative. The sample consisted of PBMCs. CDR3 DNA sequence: TGTGCCAGCTCACCAGAGAGCGGGGCGAACACTGAAGCTTTCTTT. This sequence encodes CASSPESGANTEAFF.